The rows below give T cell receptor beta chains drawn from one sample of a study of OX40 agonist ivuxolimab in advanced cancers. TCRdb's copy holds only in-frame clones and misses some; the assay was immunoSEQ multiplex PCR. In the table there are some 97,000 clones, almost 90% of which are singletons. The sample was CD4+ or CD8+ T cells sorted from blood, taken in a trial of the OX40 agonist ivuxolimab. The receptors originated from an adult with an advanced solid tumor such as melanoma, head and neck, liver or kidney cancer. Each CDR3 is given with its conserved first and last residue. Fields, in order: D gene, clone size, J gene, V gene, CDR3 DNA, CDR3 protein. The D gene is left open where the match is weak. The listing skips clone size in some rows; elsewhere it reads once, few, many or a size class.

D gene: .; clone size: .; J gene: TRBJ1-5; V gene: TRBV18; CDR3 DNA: TGTGCCAGCTCACCGGGCGGGGTCGCTCAGCCCCAGCATTTT; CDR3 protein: CASSPGGVAQPQHF
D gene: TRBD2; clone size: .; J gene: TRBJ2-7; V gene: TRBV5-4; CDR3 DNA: TGTGCCAGCAGCTTGGCCGGGGTAGCGGGGCCCGTCTACGAGCAGTACTTC; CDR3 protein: CASSLAGVAGPVYEQYF
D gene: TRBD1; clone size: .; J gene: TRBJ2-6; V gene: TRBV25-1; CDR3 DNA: TGTGCCAGCAGTGAGCGGTGGCAGGGGGCGCCTGGGGCCAACGTCCTGACTTTC; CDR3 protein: CASSERWQGAPGANVLTF
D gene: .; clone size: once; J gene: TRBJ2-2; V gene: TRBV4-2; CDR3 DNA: TGTGCCAGCAGCCAAGATCAGGGATGGGCCAGGGAGCTGTTTTTT; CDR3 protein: CASSQDQGWARELFF
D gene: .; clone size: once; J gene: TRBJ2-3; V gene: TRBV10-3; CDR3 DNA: TGTGCCATCAGTGACGCTGGGGATACGCAGTATTTT; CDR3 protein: CAISDAGDTQYF
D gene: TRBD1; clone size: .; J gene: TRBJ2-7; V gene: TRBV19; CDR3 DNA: TGTGCCAGTAGTGAGACAGGGGGTGGGAGCTACGAGCAGTACTTC; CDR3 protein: CASSETGGGSYEQYF
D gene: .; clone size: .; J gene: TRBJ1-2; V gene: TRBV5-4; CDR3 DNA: TGTGCCAGCAGCTTGAACCGGGTTAACTATGGCTACACCTTC; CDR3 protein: CASSLNRVNYGYTF
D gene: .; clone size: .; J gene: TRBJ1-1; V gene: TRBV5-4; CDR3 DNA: TGTGCCAGCAGCCAGGATGGGTTTCGCGCTGAAGCTTTCTTT; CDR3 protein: CASSQDGFRAEAFF
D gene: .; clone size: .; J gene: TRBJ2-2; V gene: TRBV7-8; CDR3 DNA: TGTGCCAGCAGGGGGCTAACGAACACCGGGGAGCTGTTTTTT; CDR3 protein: CASRGLTNTGELFF
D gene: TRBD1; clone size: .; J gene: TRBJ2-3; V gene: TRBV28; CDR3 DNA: TGTGCCAGCCGGGACAGGGAACTTTCAGTTCTCCCCACAGATACGCAGTATTTT; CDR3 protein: CASRDRELSVLPTDTQYF
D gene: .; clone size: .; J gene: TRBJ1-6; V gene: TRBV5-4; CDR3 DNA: TGTGCCAGCAGCTTGGGGCAGGCTAATTCACCCCTCCACTTT; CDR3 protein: CASSLGQANSPLHF
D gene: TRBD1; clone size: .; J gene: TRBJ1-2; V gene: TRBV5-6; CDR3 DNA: TGTGCCAGCAGCACGGACAGGGGCGTTAGGTATGGCTACACCTTC; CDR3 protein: CASSTDRGVRYGYTF
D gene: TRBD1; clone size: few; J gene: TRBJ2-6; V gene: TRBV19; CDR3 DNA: TGTGCCAGTAGTCCCTGGGGACAGGGGCCAGGGGCCAACGTCCTGACTTTC; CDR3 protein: CASSPWGQGPGANVLTF
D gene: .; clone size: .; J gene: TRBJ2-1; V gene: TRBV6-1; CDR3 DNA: TGTGCCAGCAGTGAAGATGGTCCGGGGTACAATGAGCAGTTCTTC; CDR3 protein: CASSEDGPGYNEQFF
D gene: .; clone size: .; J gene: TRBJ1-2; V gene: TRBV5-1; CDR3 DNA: TGCGCCAGCAGCTTGGCCGGACAGACCTATGGCTACACCTTC; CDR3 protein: CASSLAGQTYGYTF
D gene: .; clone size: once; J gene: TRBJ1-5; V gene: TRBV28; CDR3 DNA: TGTGCCAGCAGCCCCCAAGGGCTCTGGAATCAGCCCCAGCATTTT; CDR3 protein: CASSPQGLWNQPQHF
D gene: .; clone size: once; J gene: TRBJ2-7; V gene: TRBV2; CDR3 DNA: TGTGCCAGCAGTCGAGACTACTACGAGCAGTACTTC; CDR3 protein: CASSRDYYEQYF
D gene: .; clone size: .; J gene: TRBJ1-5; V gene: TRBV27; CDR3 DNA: TGTGCCAGCCGGAATGGGGTTGGTCAGCCCCAGCATTTT; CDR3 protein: CASRNGVGQPQHF
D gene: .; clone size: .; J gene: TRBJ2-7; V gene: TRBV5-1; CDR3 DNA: TGCGCCAGCAGCTTGGGGGCCGGACACCGAGGGCCCTACGAGCAGTACTTC; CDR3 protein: CASSLGAGHRGPYEQYF
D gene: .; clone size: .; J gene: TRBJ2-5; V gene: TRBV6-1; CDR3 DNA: TGTGCCAGCAGTGAACCCCGCGACCGCTGGCTTGAGTACTTC; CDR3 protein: CASSEPRDRWLEYF